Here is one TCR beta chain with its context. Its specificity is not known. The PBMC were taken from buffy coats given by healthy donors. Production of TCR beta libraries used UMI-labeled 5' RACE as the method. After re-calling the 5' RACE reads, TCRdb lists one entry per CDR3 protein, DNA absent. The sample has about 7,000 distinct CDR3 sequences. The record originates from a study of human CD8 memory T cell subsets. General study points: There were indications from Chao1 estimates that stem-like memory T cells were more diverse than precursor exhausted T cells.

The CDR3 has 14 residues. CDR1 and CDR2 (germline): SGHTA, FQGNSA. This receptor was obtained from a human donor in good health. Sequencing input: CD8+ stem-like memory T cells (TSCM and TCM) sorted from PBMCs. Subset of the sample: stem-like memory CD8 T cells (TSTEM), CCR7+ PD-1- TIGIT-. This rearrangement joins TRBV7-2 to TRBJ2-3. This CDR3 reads CASSFLERTDTQYF. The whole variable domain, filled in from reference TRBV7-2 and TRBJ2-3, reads GAGVSQSPSNKVTEKGKDVELRCDPISGHTALYWYRQSLGQGLEFLIYFQGNSAPDKSGLPSDRFSAERTGGSVSTLTIQRTQQEDSAVYLCASSFLERTDTQYFGPGTRLTVL.